The clone carrying this TCR beta chain has only one observation. Antigen unknown. The data belong to a study of OX40 agonist ivuxolimab in advanced cancers. Study-level information: Every patient in dose escalation had hepatocellular carcinoma, melanoma, renal cell or head and neck cancer. Participants, approximately 81% male, averaged around 60 years of age, ranging from roughly 20 to 80.

Findings and caveats of the study: Antigen targets of the expanded peripheral T cells went undetermined.

Germline CDR1 and CDR2: MDHEN and SYDVKM. V dropped 4 bases and J dropped 4 bases, with 16 bases sitting between them. The CDR3 consists of 15 residues. Clones were read by immunoSEQ multiplex PCR, and TCRdb kept only the in-frame ones, dropping some. The sample lists about 99,000 clones, about 96% occurring once. The receptor comes from an adult with an advanced solid tumor such as melanoma, head and neck, liver or kidney cancer. V usage is TRBV28 and J usage is TRBJ1-2, with D tentatively TRBD1 (6 bases). This material consisted of CD4+ or CD8+ T cells sorted from blood, taken in a trial of the OX40 agonist ivuxolimab. This CDR3 reads CASSYDYGQSYGYTF. The CDR3 region has the DNA TGTGCCAGCAGTTACGACTACGGACAGAGCTATGGCTACACCTTC.